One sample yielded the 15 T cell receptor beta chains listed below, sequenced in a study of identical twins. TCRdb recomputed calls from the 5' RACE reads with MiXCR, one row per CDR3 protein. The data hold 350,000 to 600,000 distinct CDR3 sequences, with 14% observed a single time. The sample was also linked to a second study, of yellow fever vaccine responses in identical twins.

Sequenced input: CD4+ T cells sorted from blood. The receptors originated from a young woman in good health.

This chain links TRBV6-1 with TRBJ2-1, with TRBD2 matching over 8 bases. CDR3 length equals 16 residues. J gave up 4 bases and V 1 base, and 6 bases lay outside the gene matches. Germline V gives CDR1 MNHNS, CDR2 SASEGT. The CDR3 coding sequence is TGTGCCAGCAGTGAAGAGGTAGCGGGAATATACAATGAGCAGTTCTTC. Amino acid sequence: CASSEEVAGIYNEQFF.

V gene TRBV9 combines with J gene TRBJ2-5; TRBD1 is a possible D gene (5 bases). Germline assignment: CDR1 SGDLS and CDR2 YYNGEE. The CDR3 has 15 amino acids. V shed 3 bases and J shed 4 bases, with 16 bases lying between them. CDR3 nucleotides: TGTGCCAGCAGCGCGACAGCCCTTGAACGAGAGACCCAGTACTTC. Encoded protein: CASSATALERETQYF.

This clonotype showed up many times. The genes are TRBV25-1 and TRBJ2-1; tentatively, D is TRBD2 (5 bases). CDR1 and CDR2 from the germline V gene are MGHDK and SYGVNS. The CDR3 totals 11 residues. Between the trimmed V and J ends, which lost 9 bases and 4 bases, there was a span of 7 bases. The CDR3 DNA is TGTGCCAGTGGAGGTTACAATGAGCAGTTCTTC. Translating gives CASGGYNEQFF. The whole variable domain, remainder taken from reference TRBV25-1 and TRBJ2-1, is EADIYQTPRYLVIGTGKKITLECSQTMGHDKMYWYQQDPGMELHLIHYSYGVNSTEKGDLSSESTVSRIRTEHFPLTLESARPSHTSQYLCASGGYNEQFFGPGTRLTVL.

The CDR3 DNA follows: TGTGCCAGCAGCGTAGGATTTATGCGAAGGGGCACAGATACGCAGTATTTT. Protein: CASSVGFMRRGTDTQYF. The J gene is TRBJ2-3, the V gene TRBV9; D is uncertain. The CDR3 runs to 17 residues. Trimming left V 0 bases short and J 1 base short, with 15 bases between. The germline CDR1 and CDR2 sequences are SGDLS and YYNGEE.

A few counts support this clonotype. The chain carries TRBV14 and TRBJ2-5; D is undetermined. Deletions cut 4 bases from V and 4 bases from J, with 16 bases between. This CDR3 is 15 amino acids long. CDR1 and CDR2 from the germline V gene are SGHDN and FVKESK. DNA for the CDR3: TGTGCCAGCAGCCCTTGGACCAATACGGGAGAGACCCAGTACTTC. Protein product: CASSPWTNTGETQYF.

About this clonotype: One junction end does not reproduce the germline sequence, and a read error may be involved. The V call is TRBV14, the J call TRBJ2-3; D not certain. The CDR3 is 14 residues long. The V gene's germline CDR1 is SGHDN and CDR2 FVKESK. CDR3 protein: CASRQGSAADTQYF. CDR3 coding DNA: TGTGCCAGCAGGCAAGGGTCGGCTGCAGATACGCAGTATTTT.

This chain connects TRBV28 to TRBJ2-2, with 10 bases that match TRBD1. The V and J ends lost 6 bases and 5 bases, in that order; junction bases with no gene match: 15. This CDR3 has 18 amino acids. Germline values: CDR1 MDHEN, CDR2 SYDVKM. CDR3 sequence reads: CASRPSGQGNRVTGELFF. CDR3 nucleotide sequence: TGTGCCAGCAGACCGTCGGGACAGGGGAATCGGGTAACCGGGGAGCTGTTTTTT.

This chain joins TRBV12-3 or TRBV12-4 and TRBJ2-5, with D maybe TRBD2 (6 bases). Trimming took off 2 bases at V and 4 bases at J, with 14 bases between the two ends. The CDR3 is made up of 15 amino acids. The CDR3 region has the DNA TGTGCCAGCAGTTTATCCGGGGGAGGAGGAGAGACCCAGTACTTC. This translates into CASSLSGGGGETQYF.

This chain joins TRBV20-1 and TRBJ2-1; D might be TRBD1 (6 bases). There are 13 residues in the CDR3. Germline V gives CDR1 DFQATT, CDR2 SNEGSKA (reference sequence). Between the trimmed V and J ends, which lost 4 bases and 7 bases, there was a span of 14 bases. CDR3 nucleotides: TGCAGTGCTATTAAGGCAGGGGTTAATGAGCAGTTCTTC. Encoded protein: CSAIKAGVNEQFF.

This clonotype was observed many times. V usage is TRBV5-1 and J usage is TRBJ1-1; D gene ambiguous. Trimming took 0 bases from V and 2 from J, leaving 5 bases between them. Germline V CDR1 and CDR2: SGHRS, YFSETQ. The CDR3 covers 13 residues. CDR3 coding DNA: TGCGCCAGCAGCTTGGATTTTAACACTGAAGCTTTCTTT. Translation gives CASSLDFNTEAFF.

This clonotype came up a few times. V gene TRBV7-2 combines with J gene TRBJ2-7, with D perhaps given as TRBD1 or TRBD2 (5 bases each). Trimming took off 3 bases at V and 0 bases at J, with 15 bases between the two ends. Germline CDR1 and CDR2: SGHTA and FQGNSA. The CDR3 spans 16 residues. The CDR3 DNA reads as TGTGCCAGCAGCTTTTTCGGCCGGGGCGCCTCCTACGAGCAGTACTTC. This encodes CASSFFGRGASYEQYF. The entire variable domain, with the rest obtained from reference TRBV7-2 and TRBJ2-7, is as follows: GAGVSQSPSNKVTEKGKDVELRCDPISGHTALYWYRQSLGQGLEFLIYFQGNSAPDKSGLPSDRFSAERTGGSVSTLTIQRTQQEDSAVYLCASSFFGRGASYEQYFGPGTRLTVT.

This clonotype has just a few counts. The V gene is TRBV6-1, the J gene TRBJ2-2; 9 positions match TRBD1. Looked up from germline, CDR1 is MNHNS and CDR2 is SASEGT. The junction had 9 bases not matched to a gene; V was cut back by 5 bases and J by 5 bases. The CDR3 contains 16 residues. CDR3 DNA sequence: TGTGCCAGCAGTAGCCCCCTCGGGACAGGGACCGGGGAGCTGTTTTTT. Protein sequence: CASSSPLGTGTGELFF.

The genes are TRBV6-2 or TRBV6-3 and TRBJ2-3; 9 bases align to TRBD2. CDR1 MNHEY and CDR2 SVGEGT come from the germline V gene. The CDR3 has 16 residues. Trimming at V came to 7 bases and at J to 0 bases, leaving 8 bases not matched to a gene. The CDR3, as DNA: TGTGCCAGCAACCTAGCGGGAAAAGCTAGCACAGATACGCAGTATTTT. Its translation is CASNLAGKASTDTQYF.

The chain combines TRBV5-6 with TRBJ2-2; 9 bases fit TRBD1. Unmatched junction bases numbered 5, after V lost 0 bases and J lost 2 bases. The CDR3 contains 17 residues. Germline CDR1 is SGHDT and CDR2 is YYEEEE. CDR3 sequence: CASSLGTGVFNTGELFF. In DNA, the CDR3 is TGTGCCAGCAGCTTGGGGACAGGGGTTTTTAACACCGGGGAGCTGTTTTTT. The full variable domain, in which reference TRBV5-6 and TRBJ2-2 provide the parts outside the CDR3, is DAGVTQSPTHLIKTRGQQVTLRCSPKSGHDTVSWYQQALGQGPQFIFQYYEEEERQRGNFPDRFSGHQFPNYSSELNVNALLLGDSALYLCASSLGTGVFNTGELFFGEGSRLTVL.

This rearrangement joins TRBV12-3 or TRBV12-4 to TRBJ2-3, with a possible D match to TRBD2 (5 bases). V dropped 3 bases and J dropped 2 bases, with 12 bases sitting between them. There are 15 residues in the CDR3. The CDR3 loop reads CASSFRGRLTDTQYF. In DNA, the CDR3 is TGTGCCAGCAGTTTCAGAGGGAGACTCACAGATACGCAGTATTTT.